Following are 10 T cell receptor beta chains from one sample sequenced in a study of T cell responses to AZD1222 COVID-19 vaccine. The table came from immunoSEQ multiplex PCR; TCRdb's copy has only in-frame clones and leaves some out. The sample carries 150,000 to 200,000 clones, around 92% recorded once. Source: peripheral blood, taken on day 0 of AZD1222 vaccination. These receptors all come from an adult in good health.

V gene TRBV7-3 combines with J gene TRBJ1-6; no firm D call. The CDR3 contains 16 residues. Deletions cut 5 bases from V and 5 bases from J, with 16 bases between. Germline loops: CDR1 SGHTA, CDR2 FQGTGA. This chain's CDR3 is CASSPHGPSNNSPLHF. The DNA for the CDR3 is TGTGCCAGCAGCCCTCATGGCCCATCCAATAATTCACCCCTCCACTTT.

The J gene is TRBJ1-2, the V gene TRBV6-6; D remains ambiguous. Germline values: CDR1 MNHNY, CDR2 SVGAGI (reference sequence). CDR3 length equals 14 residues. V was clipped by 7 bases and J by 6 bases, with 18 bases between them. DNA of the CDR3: TGTGCCAGCACCGGGCGGGCCACGACGGATGGCTACACCTTC. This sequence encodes CASTGRATTDGYTF.

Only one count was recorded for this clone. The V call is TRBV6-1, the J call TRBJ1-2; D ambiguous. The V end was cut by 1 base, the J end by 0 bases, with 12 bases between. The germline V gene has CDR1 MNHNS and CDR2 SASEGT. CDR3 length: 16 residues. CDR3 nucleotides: TGTGCCAGCAGTGAAGTAACGGAGGGCCCTAACTATGGCTACACCTTC. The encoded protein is CASSEVTEGPNYGYTF.

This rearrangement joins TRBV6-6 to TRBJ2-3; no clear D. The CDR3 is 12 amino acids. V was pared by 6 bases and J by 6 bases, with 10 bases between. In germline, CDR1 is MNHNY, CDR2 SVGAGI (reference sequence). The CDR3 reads CASRVSGDTQYF. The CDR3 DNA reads TGTGCCAGCAGGGTGAGTGGCGATACGCAGTATTTT.

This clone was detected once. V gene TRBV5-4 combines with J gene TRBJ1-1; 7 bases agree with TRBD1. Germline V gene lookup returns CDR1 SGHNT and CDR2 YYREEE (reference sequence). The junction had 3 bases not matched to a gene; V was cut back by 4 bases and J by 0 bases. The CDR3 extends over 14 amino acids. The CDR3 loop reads CASSVDRLNTEAFF. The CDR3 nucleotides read TGTGCCAGCAGCGTGGACAGGTTGAACACTGAAGCTTTCTTT.

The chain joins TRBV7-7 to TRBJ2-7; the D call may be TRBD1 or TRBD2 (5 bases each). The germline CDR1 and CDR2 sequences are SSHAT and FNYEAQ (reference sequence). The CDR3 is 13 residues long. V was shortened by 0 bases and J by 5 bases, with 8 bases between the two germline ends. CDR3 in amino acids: CASSLAGTNEQYF. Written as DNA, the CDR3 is TGTGCCAGCAGCTTAGCCGGGACCAACGAGCAGTACTTC. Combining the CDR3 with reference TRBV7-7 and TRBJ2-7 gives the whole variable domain GAGVSQSPRYKVTKRGQDVTLRCDPISSHATLYWYQQALGQGPEFLTYFNYEAQPDKSGLPSDRFSAERPEGSISTLTIQRTEQRDSAMYRCASSLAGTNEQYFGPGTRLTVT.

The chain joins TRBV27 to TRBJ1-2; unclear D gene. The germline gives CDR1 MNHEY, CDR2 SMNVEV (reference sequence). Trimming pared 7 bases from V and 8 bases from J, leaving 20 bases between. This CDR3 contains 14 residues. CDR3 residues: CASKLASGVRGYTF. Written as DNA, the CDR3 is TGTGCCAGCAAGTTGGCCAGCGGGGTGAGGGGCTACACCTTC.

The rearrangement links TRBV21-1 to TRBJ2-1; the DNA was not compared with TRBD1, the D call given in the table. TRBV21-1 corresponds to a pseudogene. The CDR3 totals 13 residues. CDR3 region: CASSKAQGGEQFF. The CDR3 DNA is TGTGCCAGCAGCAAAGCCCAGGGTGGCGAGCAGTTCTTC.

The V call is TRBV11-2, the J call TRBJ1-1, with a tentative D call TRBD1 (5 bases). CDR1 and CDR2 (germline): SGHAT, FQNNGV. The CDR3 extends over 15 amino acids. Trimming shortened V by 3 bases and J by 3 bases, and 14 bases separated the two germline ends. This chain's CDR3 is CASSFQGRGDTEAFF. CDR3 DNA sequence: TGTGCCAGCAGCTTTCAGGGACGGGGGGACACTGAAGCTTTCTTT.

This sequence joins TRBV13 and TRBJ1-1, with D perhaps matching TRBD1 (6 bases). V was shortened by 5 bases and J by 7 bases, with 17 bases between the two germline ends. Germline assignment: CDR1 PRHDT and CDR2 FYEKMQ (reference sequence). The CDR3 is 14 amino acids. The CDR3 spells CASSPQGRRFEAFF. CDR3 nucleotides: TGTGCCAGCAGCCCACAGGGACGCCGCTTTGAAGCTTTCTTT.